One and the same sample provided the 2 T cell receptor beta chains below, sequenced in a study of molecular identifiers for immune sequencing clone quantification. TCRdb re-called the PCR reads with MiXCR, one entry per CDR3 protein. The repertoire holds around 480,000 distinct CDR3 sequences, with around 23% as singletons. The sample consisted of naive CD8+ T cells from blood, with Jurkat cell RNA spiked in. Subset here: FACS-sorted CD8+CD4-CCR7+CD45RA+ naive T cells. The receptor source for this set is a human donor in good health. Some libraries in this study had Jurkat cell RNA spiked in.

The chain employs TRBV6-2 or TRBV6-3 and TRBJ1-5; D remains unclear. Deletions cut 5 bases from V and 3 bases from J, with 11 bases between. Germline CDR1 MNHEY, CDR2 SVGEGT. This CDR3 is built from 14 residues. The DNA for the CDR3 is TGTGCCAGCAGTAGCGAGGGAAACAATCAGCCCCAGCATTTT. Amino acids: CASSSEGNNQPQHF.

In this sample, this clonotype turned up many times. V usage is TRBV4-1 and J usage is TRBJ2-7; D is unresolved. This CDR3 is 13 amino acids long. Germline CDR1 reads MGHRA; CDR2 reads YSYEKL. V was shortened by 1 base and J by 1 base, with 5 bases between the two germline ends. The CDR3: CASSQAVSYEQYF. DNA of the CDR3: TGCGCCAGCAGCCAAGCAGTTTCCTACGAGCAGTACTTC.